This T cell receptor beta chain was obtained from a study of blood T cell repertoires in COVID-19. On the study more broadly: The United States, Italy and Spain provided the acute and convalescent COVID-19 samples. The cDNA or gDNA used as material had been derived from T cells, B-cell-depleted T cells, or PBMCs.

The CDR3 extends over 12 amino acids. CDR1 is SQVTM and CDR2 is ANQGSEA in the germline V gene. V gave up 7 bases and J gave up 1 base, with 9 bases separating them. Those enrolled in Seattle joined during active infection and were followed longitudinally afterward. Per the original data handling: It was from reference gene primer amplification that nucleated cell counts were estimated. TCRdb keeps only in-frame clones here, not all; method: immunoSEQ multiplex PCR. D and trimming were read from the DNA, whereas the V and J calls and clone size are those reported in that table. The sample holds around 100,000 clones, approximately 90% seen once.

This clonotype was obtained from a woman between 45 and 60 years old with COVID-19, enrolled during active disease. The sample taken for sequencing was peripheral blood. V usage is TRBV29-1 and J usage is TRBJ2-3, with a possible D match to TRBD1 (6 bases). The CDR3 nucleotides read TGCAGCGCGGACAGAGGCACAGATACGCAGTATTTT. This codes for CSADRGTDTQYF.